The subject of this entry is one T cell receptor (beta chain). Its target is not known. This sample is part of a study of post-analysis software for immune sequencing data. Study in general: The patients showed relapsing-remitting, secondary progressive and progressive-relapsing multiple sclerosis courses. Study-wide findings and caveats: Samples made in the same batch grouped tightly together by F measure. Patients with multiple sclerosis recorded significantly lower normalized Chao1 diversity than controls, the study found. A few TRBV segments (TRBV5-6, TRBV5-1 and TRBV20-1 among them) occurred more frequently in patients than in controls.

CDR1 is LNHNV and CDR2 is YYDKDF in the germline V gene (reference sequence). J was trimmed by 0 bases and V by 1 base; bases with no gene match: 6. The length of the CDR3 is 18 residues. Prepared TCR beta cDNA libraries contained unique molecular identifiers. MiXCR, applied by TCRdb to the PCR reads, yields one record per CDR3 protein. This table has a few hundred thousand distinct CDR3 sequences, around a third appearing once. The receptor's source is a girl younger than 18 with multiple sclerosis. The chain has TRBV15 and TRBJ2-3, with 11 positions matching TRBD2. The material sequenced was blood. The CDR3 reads CATSRALAGGPSTDTQYF. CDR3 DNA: TGTGCCACCAGCAGAGCTTTAGCGGGGGGGCCTAGCACAGATACGCAGTATTTT.